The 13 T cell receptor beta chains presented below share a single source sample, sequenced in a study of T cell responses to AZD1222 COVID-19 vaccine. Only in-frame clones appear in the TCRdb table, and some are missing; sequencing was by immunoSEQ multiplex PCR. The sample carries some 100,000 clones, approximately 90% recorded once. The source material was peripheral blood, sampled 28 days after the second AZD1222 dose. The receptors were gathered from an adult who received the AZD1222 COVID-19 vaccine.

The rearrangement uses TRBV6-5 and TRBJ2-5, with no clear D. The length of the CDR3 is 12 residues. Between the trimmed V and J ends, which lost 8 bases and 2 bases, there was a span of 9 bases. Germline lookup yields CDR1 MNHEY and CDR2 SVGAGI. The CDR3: CASRLSQETQYF. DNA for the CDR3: TGTGCCAGCCGCCTATCGCAAGAGACCCAGTACTTC.

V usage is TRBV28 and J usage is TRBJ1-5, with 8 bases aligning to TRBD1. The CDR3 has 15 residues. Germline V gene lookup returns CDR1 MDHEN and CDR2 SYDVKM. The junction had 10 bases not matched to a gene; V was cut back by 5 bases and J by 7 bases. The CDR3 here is CASSPPGGPGQPQHF. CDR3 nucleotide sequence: TGTGCCAGCAGTCCGCCAGGGGGCCCTGGCCAGCCCCAGCATTTT.

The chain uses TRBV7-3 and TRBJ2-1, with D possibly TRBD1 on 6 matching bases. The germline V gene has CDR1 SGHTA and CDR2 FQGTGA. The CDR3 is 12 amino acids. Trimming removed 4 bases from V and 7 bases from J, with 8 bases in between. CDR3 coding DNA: TGTGCCAGCAGCTCCCAGGGGAATGAGCAGTTCTTC. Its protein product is CASSSQGNEQFF. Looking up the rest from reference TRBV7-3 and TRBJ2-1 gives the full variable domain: GAGVSQTPSNKVTEKGKYVELRCDPISGHTALYWYRQSLGQGPEFLIYFQGTGAADDSGLPNDRFFAVRPEGSVSTLKIQRTERGDSAVYLCASSSQGNEQFFGPGTRLTVL.

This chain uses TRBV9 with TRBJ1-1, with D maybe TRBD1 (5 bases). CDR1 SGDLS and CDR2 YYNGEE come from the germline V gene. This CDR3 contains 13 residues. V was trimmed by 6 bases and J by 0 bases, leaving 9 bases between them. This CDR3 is CASKRGMNTEAFF. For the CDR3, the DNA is TGTGCCAGCAAGAGGGGCATGAACACTGAAGCTTTCTTT.

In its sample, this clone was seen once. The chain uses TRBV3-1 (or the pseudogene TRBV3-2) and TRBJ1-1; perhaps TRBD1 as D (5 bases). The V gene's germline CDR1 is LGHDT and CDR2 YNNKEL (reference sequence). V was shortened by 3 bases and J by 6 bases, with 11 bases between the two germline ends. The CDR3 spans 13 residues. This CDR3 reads CASSHRPGAEAFF. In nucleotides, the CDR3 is TGTGCCAGCAGCCACCGGCCGGGGGCTGAAGCTTTCTTT.

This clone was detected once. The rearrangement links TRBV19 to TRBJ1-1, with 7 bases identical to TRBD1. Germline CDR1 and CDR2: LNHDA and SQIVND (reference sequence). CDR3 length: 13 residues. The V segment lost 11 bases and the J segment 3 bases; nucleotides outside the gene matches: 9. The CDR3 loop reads CAGQRQGDTEAFF. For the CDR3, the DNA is TGTGCCGGCCAGAGACAGGGTGACACTGAAGCTTTCTTT.

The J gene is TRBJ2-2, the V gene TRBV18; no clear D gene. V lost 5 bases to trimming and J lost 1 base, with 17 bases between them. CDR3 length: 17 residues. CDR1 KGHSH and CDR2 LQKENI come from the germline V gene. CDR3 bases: TGTGCCAGCTCAAAGAATTCCGGTACCCTGAACACCGGGGAGCTGTTTTTT. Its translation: CASSKNSGTLNTGELFF.

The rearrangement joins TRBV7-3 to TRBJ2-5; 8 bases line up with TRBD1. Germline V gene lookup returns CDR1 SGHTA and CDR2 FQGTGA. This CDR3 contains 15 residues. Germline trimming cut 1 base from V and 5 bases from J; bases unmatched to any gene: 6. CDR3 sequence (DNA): TGTGCCAGCAGCTTAATCCAGGGGGCGAGGGAGACCCAGTACTTC. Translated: CASSLIQGARETQYF. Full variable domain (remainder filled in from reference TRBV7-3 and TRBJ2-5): GAGVSQTPSNKVTEKGKYVELRCDPISGHTALYWYRQSLGQGPEFLIYFQGTGAADDSGLPNDRFFAVRPEGSVSTLKIQRTERGDSAVYLCASSLIQGARETQYFGPGTRLLVL.

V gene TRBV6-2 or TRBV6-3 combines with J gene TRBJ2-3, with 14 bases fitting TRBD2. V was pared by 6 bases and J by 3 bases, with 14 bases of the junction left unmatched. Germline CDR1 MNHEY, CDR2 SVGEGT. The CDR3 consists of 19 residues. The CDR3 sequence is CASSPGLAGVFLFTDTQYF. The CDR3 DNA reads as TGTGCCAGCAGCCCGGGACTAGCGGGAGTTTTTTTGTTTACAGATACGCAGTATTTT.

CDR3 residues: CASSVKGVGELFF. CDR3 sequence (DNA): TGTGCCAGCAGTGTTAAGGGGGTCGGGGAGCTGTTTTTT. The rearrangement links TRBV7-3 to TRBJ2-2; perhaps TRBD1 as D (6 bases). Germline-derived CDR1 and CDR2 are SGHTA and FQGTGA. Deletions cut 6 bases from V and 7 bases from J, with 12 bases between. The CDR3 is 13 residues long.

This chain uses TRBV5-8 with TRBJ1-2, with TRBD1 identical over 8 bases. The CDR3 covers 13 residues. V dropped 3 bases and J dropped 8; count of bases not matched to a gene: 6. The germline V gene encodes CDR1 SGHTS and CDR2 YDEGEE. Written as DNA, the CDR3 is TGTGCCAGCAGCTGGGCAGGGGGCGAGGGCTACACCTTC. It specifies CASSWAGGEGYTF.

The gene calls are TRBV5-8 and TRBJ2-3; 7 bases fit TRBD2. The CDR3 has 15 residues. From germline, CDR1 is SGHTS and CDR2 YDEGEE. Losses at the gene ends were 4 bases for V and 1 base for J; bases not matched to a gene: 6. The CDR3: CASSPLASGTDTQYF. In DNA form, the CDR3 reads TGTGCCAGCAGCCCACTAGCGAGCGGCACAGATACGCAGTATTTT.

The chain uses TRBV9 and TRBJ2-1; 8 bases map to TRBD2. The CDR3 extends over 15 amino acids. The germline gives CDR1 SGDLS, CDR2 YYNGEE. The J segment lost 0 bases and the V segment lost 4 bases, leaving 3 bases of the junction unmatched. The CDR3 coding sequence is TGTGCCAGCAGCACCAGCGGGGGCTCCTACAATGAGCAGTTCTTC. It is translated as CASSTSGGSYNEQFF.